This T cell receptor beta chain was profiled in a study of blood T cell repertoires in COVID-19. Study context: Acute and convalescent COVID-19 samples came from the United States, Italy and Spain. Sources were T cells, B-cell-depleted T cells, or PBMCs; the material itself was cDNA or gDNA.

Turning to this clone: The same CDR3 arises from other DNA sequences in this sample as well.

The V end lost 6 bases, the J end lost 8 bases, and 19 bases lay between the germline ends. CDR1 and CDR2 from the germline V gene are LNHNV and YYDKDF (reference sequence). The CDR3 extends over 14 amino acids. Original data processing: Reference gene primer amplification yielded estimated nucleated cell counts. Profiled with immunoSEQ multiplex PCR; TCRdb holds only in-frame clones, not every one. That table supplies the V and J calls and clone size; D and trimming were determined from the DNA. There are some 80,000 clones in the sample; about nine tenths occur only once, and less than 3.5% lies in the top ten.

The source of this sequence is a woman aged 50 to 60 with active or convalescent COVID-19. Input material: peripheral blood. V gene TRBV15 combines with J gene TRBJ1-1; D not resolved. As DNA, the CDR3 is TGTGCCACCAGTAGGGCTACTAGGACGGTGGAAGCTTTCTTT. Protein product: CATSRATRTVEAFF.